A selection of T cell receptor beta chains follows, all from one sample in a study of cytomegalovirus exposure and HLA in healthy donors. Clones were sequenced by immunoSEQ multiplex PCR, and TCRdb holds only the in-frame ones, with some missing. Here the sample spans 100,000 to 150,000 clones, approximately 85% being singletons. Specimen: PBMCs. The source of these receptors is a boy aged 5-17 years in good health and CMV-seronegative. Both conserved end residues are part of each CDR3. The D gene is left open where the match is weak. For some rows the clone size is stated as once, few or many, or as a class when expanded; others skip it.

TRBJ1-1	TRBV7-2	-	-	CASSQVGPGNTEAFF	TGTGCCAGCAGCCAGGTTGGGCCTGGGAACACTGAAGCTTTCTTT
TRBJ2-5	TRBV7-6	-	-	CASSLITAGDRQETQYF	TGTGCCAGCAGCTTAATTACGGCAGGGGATCGCCAAGAGACCCAGTACTTC
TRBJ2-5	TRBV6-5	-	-	CASMRRTNGETQYF	TGTGCCAGCATGCGGAGAACAAACGGAGAGACCCAGTACTTC
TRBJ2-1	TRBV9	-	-	CASSVVDNYNEQFF	TGTGCCAGCAGCGTAGTGGACAACTACAATGAGCAGTTCTTC
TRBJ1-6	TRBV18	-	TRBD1	CASSPGQLNSPLHF	TGTGCCAGCTCCCCGGGACAGCTGAATTCACCCCTCCACTTT
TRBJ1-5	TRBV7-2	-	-	CASSLASGIPPQHF	TGTGCCAGCAGCTTAGCGTCGGGGATTCCGCCCCAGCATTTT
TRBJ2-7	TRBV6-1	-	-	CASSDRVPYEQYF	TGTGCCAGCAGTGACAGGGTCCCCTACGAGCAGTACTTC
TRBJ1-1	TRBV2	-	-	CASSGGGANTEAFF	TGTGCCAGCAGTGGGGGGGGCGCTAACACTGAAGCTTTCTTT
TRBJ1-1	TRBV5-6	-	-	CASSLDRDFEAFF	TGTGCCAGCAGCTTGGACAGGGATTTTGAAGCTTTCTTT
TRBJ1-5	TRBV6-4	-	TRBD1	CASTVRGLSNQPQHF	TGTGCCAGCACTGTCAGGGGGTTGAGCAATCAGCCCCAGCATTTT
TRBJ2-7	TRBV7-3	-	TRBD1	CASSLLGRGRGEQYF	TGTGCCAGCAGCTTATTGGGCAGGGGGCGAGGTGAGCAGTACTTC
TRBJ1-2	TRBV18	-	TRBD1	CASSPFPGQGMDGYTF	TGTGCCAGCTCACCATTTCCGGGACAGGGGATGGATGGCTACACCTTC
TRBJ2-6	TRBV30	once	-	CAWSQGGANVLTF	TGTGCCTGGAGTCAGGGAGGGGCCAACGTCCTGACTTTC
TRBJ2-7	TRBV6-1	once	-	CASSEETGGAYEQYF	TGTGCCAGCAGTGAAGAAACAGGGGGGGCCTACGAGCAGTACTTC
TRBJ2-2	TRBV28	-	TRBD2	CASMIPSGRGGELFF	TGTGCCAGCATGATCCCTAGCGGGAGAGGCGGGGAGCTGTTTTTT
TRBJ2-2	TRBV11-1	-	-	CASSRANTGELFF	TGTGCCAGCAGCCGTGCGAACACCGGGGAGCTGTTTTTT
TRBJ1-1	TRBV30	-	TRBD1	CAWSAPGGKTEAFF	TGTGCCTGGAGTGCCCCAGGGGGTAAAACCGAAGCTTTCTTT
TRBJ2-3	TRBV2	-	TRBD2	CASSPRTSGGDTQYF	TGTGCCAGCAGCCCAAGGACTAGCGGGGGAGATACGCAGTATTTT
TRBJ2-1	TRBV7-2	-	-	CASSLGSSRGGNEQFF	TGTGCCAGCAGCTTAGGAAGCTCTAGGGGAGGCAATGAGCAGTTCTTC
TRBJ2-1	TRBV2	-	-	CASSEGAGVVNEQFF	TGTGCCAGCAGTGAAGGGGCAGGGGTGGTCAATGAGCAGTTCTTC
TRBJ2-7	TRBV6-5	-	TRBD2	CASSATSGEQYF	TGTGCCAGCAGCGCGACTAGCGGCGAGCAGTACTTC
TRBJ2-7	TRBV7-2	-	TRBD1	CATSRGTYEQYF	TGTGCCACCAGCAGGGGGACCTACGAGCAGTACTTC
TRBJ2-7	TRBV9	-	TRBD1	CASSSDRGYYEQYF	TGTGCCAGCAGCTCGGACAGGGGGTATTACGAGCAGTACTTC
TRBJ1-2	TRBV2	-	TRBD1	CASRQGATNYGYTF	TGTGCCAGCAGACAGGGGGCGACGAACTATGGCTACACCTTC
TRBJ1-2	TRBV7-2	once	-	CASSSRGNYGYTF	TGTGCCAGCAGCTCGAGAGGGAACTATGGCTACACCTTC
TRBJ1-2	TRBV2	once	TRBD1	CATGTGYGYTF	TGTGCCACCGGGACAGGCTATGGCTACACCTTC
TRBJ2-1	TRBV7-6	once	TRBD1	CASSLGGTGGVYNEQFF	TGTGCCAGCAGCTTAGGGGGGACAGGGGGCGTGTACAATGAGCAGTTCTTC
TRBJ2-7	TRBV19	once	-	CASSIGGVAYEQYF	TGTGCCAGTAGTATAGGCGGAGTAGCCTACGAGCAGTACTTC
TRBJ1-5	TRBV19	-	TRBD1	CASSIRGQGFVNQPQHF	TGTGCCAGTAGTATAAGGGGACAGGGATTTGTCAATCAGCCCCAGCATTTT
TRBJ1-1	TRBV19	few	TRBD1	CASSTLPGTGNTEAFF	TGTGCCAGTAGTACACTTCCCGGGACAGGGAACACTGAAGCTTTCTTT
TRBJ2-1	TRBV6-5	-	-	CASSYSLALRENEQFF	TGTGCCAGCAGTTACTCCCTAGCCCTAAGGGAAAATGAGCAGTTCTTC
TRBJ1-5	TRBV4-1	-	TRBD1	CASSQDDGTEPGPQHF	TGCGCCAGCAGCCAAGATGATGGGACAGAGCCCGGGCCCCAGCATTTT
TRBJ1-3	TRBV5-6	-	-	CASSPDRSTGNTIYF	TGTGCCAGCAGTCCAGACAGGTCTACTGGAAACACCATATATTTT
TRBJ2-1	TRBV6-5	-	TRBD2	CASSLSGNSYNEQFF	TGTGCCAGCAGCCTTAGCGGGAACTCCTACAATGAGCAGTTCTTC
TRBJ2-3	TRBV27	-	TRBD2	CASSWYSGVNTDTQYF	TGTGCCAGCAGTTGGTATAGCGGGGTGAACACAGATACGCAGTATTTT